The source of this T cell receptor beta chain is a study of OX40 agonist ivuxolimab in advanced cancers. Libraries were prepared by immunoSEQ multiplex PCR; TCRdb keeps only in-frame clonotypes and omits some of them. The sample holds approximately 58,000 clones, approximately 86% seen once. Germline V CDR1 and CDR2: SGHNT, YYREEE (reference sequence). The CDR3 has 17 amino acids. V was clipped by 3 bases and J by 5 bases; unmatched bases: 9. The genes are TRBV5-4 and TRBJ2-2; 11 bases agree with TRBD2. The receptor was derived from an adult with an advanced solid tumor such as melanoma, head and neck, liver or kidney cancer. Sequencing used CD4+ or CD8+ T cells sorted from blood, obtained in a trial of the OX40 agonist ivuxolimab. The CDR3 here is CASSSPGLAARTGELFF. The CDR3 bases are TGTGCCAGCAGCTCCCCGGGACTAGCGGCGAGAACCGGGGAGCTGTTTTTT.